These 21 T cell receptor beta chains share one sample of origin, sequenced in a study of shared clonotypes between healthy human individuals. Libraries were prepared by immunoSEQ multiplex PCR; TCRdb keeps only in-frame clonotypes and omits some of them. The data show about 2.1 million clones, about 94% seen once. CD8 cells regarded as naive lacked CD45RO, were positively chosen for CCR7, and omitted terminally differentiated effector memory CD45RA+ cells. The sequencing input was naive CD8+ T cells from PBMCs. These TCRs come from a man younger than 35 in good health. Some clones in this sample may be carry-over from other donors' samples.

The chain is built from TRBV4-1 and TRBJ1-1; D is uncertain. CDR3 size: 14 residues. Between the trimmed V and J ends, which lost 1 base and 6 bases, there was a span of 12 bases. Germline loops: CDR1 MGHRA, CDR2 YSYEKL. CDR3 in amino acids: CASSQGRPPAEAFF. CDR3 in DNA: TGCGCCAGCAGCCAAGGTAGGCCTCCGGCTGAAGCTTTCTTT.

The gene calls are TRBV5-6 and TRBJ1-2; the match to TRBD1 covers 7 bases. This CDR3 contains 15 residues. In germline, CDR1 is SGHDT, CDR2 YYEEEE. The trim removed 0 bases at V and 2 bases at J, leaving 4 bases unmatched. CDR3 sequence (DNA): TGTGCCAGCAGCTTGGAGACAGGGCACAACTATGGCTACACCTTC. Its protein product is CASSLETGHNYGYTF.

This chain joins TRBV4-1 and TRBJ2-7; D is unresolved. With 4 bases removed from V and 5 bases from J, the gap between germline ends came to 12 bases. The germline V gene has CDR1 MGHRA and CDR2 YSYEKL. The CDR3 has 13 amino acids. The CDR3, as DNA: TGCGCCAGCAGCCTGGCGATGAGCAACGAGCAGTACTTC. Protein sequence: CASSLAMSNEQYF.

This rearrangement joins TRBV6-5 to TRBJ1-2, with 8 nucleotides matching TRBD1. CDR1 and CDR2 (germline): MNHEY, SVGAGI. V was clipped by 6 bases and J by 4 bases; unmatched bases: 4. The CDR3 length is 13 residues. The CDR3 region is CASRDRAGYGYTF. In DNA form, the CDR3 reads TGTGCCAGCAGGGACAGGGCCGGCTATGGCTACACCTTC.

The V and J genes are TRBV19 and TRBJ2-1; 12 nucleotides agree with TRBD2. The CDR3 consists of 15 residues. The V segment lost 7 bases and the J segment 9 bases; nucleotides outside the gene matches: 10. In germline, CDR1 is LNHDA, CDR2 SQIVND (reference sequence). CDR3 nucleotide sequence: TGTGCCAGTATTCGGACTAGCGGGATTGATGGTGAGCAGTTCTTC. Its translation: CASIRTSGIDGEQFF.

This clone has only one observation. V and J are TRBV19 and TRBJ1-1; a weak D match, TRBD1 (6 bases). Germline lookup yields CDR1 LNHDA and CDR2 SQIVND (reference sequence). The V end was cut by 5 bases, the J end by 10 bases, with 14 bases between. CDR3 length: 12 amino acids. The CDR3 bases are TGTGCCAGTAGTTGGGGGGGGCTCGGAGCTTTCTTT. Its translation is CASSWGGLGAFF.

CDR3 residues: CASVGPSGGLSSYEQYF. The DNA of the CDR3 is TGTGCCAGCGTCGGACCGTCGGGAGGTCTCTCGTCCTACGAGCAGTACTTC. The chain combines TRBV2 with TRBJ2-7; the match to TRBD2 covers 7 bases. Unmatched junction bases numbered 17, after V lost 8 bases and J lost 1 base. Germline CDR1 is SNHLY and CDR2 is FYNNEI. This CDR3 is 17 amino acids long. Full variable domain (rest looked up from reference TRBV2 and TRBJ2-7): EPEVTQTPSHQVTQMGQEVILRCVPISNHLYFYWYRQILGQKVEFLVSFYNNEISEKSEIFDDQFSVERPDGSNFTLKIRSTKLEDSAMYFCASVGPSGGLSSYEQYFGPGTRLTVT.

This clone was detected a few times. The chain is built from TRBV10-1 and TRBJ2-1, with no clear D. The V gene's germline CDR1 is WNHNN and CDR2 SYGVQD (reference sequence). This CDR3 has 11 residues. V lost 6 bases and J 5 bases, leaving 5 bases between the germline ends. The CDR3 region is CASRQNNEQFF. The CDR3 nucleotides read TGCGCCAGCAGACAGAACAATGAGCAGTTCTTC.

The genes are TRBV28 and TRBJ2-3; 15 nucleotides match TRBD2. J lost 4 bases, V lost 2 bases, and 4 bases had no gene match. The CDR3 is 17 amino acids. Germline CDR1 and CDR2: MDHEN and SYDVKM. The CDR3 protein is CASSLGTSGRLADTQYF. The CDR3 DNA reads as TGTGCCAGCAGTTTAGGGACTAGCGGGAGGTTAGCAGATACGCAGTATTTT.

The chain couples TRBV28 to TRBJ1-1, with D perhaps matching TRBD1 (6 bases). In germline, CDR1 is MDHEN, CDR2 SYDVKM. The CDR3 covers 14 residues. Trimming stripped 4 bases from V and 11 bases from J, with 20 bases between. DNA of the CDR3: TGTGCCAGCAGTTCCAGCTTCAAGGGGGTAACGGCTTTCTTT. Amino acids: CASSSSFKGVTAFF.

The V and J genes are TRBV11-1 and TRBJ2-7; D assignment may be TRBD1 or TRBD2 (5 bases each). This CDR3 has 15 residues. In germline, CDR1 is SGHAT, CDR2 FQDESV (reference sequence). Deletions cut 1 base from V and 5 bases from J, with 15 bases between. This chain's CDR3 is CASSLVLGRDDEQYF. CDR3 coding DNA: TGTGCCAGCAGCTTAGTTTTGGGCAGGGACGACGAGCAGTACTTC. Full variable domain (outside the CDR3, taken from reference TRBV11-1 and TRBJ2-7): EAEVAQSPRYKITEKSQAVAFWCDPISGHATLYWYRQILGQGPELLVQFQDESVVDDSQLPKDRFSAERLKGVDSTLKIQPAELGDSAMYLCASSLVLGRDDEQYFGPGTRLTVT.

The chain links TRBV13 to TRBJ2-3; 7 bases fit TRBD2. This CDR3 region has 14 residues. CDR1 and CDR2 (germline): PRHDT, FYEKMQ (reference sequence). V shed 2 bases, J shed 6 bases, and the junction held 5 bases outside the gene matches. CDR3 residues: CASSLRGEGDTQYF. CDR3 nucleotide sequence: TGTGCCAGCAGCTTACGAGGGGAGGGGGATACGCAGTATTTT.

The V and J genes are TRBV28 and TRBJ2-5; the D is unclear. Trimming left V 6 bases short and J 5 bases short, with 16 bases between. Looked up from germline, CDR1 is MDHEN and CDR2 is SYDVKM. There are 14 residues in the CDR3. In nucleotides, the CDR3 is TGTGCCAGCAGCCCCCGGGTCCGTCGGGAGACCCAGTACTTC. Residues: CASSPRVRRETQYF.

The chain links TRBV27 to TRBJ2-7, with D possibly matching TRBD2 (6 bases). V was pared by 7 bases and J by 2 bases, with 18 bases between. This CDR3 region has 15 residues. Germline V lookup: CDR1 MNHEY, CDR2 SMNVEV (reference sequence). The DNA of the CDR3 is TGTGCCAGCACCCCCCGAGCCGCGGGGCCCTACGAGCAGTACTTC. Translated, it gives CASTPRAAGPYEQYF.

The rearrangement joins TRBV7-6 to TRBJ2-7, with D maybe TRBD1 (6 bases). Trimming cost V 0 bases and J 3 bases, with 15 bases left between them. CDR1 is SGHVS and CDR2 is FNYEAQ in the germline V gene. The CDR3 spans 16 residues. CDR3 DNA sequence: TGTGCCAGCAGCTTAGCCCATCCCGGCAGGGGCTACGAGCAGTACTTC. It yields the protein CASSLAHPGRGYEQYF.

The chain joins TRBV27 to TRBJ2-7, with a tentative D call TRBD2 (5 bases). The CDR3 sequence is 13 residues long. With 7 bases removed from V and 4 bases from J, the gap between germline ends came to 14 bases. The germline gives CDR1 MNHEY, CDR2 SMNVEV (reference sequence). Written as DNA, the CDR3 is TGTGCCAGCACCCCCATCGGCGGGTACGAGCAGTACTTC. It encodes CASTPIGGYEQYF.

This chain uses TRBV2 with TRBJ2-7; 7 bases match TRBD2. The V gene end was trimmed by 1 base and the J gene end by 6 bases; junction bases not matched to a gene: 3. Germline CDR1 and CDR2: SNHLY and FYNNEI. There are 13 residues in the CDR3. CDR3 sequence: CASSEGGGPEQYF. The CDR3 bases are TGTGCCAGCAGTGAAGGGGGGGGTCCCGAGCAGTACTTC. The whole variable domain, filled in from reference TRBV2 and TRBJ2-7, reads EPEVTQTPSHQVTQMGQEVILRCVPISNHLYFYWYRQILGQKVEFLVSFYNNEISEKSEIFDDQFSVERPDGSNFTLKIRSTKLEDSAMYFCASSEGGGPEQYFGPGTRLTVT.

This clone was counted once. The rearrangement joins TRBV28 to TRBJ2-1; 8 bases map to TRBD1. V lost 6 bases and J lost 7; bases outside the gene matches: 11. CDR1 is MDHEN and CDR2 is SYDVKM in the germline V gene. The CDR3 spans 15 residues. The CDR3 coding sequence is TGTGCCAGCAGACGTGGAGGACAGGGCAGTAATGAGCAGTTCTTC. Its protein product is CASRRGGQGSNEQFF.

The CDR3 DNA is TGTGCCAGCAGCTTAGACCCATTGGGGACCGGGGAGCTGTTTTTT. As protein: CASSLDPLGTGELFF. The chain carries TRBV7-3 and TRBJ2-2; unclear D gene. V lost 2 bases, J lost 5 bases, and 12 bases lay in between. The germline CDR1 and CDR2 sequences are SGHTA and FQGTGA. This CDR3 contains 15 residues. Full variable domain (missing parts from reference TRBV7-3 and TRBJ2-2): GAGVSQTPSNKVTEKGKYVELRCDPISGHTALYWYRQSLGQGPEFLIYFQGTGAADDSGLPNDRFFAVRPEGSVSTLKIQRTERGDSAVYLCASSLDPLGTGELFFGEGSRLTVL.

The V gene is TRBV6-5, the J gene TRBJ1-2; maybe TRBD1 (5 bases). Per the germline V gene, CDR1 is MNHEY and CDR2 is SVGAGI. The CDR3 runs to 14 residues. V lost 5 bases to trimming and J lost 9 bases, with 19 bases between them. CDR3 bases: TGTGCCAGCAGTCCGCTCGAGGGGCATGCTAGCTACACCTTC. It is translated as CASSPLEGHASYTF.

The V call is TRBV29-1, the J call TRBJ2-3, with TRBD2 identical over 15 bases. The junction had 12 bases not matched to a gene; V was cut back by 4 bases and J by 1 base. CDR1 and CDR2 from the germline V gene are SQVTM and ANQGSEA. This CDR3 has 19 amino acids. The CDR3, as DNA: TGCAGCGTTGCCCGGACTAGCGGGAGGGCCCGGGACGGCACAGATACGCAGTATTTT. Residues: CSVARTSGRARDGTDTQYF.